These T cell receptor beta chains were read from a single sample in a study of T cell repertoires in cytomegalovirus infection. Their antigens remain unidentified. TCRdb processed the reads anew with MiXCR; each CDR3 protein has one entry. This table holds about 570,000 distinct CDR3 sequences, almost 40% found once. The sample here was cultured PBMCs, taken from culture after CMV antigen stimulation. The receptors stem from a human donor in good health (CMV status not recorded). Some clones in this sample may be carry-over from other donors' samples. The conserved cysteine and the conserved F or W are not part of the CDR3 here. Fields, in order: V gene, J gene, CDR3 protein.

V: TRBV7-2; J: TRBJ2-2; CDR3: ASSKRTSGRTGELF
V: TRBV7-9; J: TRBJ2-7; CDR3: ASSSTALLAGGDEQY
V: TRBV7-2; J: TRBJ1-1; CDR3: ASSVWDTNTEAF
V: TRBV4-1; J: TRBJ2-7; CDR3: ASSSTYPHEQY
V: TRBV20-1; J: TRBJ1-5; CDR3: SAPRDPGSNQPQH
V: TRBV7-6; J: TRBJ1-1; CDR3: ASSSIGTEAF
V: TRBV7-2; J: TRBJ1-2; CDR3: ASSLPTGPNFT
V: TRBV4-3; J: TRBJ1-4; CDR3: ASSQALGTNEKLF
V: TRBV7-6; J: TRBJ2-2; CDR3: ASSPRGPGELF
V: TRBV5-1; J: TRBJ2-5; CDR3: ASRGLEGEQETQY
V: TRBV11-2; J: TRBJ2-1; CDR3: ASRRPFPARFNEQF
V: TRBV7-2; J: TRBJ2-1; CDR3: ASSRGLAGGGDEQF
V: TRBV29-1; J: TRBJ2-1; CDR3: SKLADNEQF
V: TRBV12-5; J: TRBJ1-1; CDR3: ASHLNGNTEAF
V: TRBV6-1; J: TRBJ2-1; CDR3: ASSELGSYNEQF
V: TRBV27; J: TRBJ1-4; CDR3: ASSPRTSTATNEKLF
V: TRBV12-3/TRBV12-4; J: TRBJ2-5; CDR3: ASSFTGVETQY
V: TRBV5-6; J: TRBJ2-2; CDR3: ASSDETGELF
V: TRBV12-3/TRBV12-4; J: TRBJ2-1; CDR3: ASSLGQLQTYNEQF
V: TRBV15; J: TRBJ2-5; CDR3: ATSSWGSSGSLLETQY
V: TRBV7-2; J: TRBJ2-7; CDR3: ASSLAPGKEVYEQY
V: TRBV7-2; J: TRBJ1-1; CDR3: ASSFIRETEAF
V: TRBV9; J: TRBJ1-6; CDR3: ASSVDRVQGRNSPLH
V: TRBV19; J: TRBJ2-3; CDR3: ASSWGTTRSTDTQY
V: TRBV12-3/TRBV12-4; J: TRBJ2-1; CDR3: ASSPGADEQF
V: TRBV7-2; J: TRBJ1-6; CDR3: ASSLAGVGNSPLH
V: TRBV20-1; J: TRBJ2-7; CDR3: SAPLAGVYEQY
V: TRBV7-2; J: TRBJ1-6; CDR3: ASSLERRSPLH
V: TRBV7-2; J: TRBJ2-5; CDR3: ASSLMGSGETQY
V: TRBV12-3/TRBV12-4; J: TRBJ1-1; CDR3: ATESRDGNTEAF
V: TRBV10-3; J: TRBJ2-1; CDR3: AINPGGRATHAPYNEQF
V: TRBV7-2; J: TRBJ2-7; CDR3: ASSQRTSGSSYEQY
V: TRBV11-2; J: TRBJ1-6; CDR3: ASSLAVPGTGSSPLH
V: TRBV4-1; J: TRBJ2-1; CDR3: ASSQDQKGLAF
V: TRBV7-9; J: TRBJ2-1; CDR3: ASSSFSGVSSYNEQF
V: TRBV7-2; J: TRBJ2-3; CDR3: ASSFIFSTDTQY
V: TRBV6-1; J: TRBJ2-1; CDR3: ASSEGSTGVNEQF
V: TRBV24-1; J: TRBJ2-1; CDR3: ATSDGDTQF
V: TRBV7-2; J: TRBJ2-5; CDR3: ASSQGGRETQY
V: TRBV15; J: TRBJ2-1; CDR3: ATSRAPAGGQF
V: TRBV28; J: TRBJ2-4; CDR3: ASSLPGAVAKNIQY
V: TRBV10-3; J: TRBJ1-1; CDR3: AIRDSTDEAF
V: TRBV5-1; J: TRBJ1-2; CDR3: ASSKGRQTPNYGYT
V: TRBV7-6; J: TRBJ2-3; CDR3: ATGKGDTQY
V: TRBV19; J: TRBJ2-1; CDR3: ASQTSDNEQF
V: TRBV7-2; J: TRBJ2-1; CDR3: ASKDASSYNEQF
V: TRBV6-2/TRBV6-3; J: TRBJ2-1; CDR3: ASSYGLACF
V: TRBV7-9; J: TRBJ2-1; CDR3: ASSLGQGLAGNEQF
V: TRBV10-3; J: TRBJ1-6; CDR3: AISEEKVPSPLH
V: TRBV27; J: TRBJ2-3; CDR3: ASSSPGGPYTQY
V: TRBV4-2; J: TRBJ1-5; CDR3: ASSSARGGNQPQH
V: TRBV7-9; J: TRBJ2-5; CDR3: ASSFIRVAGDTGETQY
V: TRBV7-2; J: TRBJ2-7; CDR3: ATSPVRGYEQY
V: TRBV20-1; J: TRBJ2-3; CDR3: SARRSSGGRTDTQY
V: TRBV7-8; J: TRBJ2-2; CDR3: ATSAGRNTGELF